The T cell receptor beta chain described here comes from a study of CD8 T cells in ankylosing spondylitis. General study results and limits: A TCR beta motif of eight highly homologous variants appeared characteristic of ankylosing spondylitis blood.

Ten or more counts support this clonotype. Its antigen is unknown. Via MiXCR, TCRdb re-called the 5' RACE reads, giving one row per CDR3 protein. Here the sample spans some 130,000 distinct CDR3 sequences, around 6.6% being singletons. This CDR3 region has 11 residues. Per the germline V gene, CDR1 is GTSNPN and CDR2 is SVGIG (reference sequence). The V end lost 4 bases, the J end lost 11 bases, and 14 bases lay between the germline ends. The sequence came from a female donor with ankylosing spondylitis or in good health (not recorded which). The sequencing input was blood, either unsorted or a sorted T cell fraction (not recorded which). The chain uses TRBV30 and TRBJ1-1; perhaps TRBD1 as D (5 bases). This CDR3 is CAWKTGLAAFF. CDR3 DNA: TGTGCCTGGAAAACAGGCCTCGCGGCTTTCTTT.